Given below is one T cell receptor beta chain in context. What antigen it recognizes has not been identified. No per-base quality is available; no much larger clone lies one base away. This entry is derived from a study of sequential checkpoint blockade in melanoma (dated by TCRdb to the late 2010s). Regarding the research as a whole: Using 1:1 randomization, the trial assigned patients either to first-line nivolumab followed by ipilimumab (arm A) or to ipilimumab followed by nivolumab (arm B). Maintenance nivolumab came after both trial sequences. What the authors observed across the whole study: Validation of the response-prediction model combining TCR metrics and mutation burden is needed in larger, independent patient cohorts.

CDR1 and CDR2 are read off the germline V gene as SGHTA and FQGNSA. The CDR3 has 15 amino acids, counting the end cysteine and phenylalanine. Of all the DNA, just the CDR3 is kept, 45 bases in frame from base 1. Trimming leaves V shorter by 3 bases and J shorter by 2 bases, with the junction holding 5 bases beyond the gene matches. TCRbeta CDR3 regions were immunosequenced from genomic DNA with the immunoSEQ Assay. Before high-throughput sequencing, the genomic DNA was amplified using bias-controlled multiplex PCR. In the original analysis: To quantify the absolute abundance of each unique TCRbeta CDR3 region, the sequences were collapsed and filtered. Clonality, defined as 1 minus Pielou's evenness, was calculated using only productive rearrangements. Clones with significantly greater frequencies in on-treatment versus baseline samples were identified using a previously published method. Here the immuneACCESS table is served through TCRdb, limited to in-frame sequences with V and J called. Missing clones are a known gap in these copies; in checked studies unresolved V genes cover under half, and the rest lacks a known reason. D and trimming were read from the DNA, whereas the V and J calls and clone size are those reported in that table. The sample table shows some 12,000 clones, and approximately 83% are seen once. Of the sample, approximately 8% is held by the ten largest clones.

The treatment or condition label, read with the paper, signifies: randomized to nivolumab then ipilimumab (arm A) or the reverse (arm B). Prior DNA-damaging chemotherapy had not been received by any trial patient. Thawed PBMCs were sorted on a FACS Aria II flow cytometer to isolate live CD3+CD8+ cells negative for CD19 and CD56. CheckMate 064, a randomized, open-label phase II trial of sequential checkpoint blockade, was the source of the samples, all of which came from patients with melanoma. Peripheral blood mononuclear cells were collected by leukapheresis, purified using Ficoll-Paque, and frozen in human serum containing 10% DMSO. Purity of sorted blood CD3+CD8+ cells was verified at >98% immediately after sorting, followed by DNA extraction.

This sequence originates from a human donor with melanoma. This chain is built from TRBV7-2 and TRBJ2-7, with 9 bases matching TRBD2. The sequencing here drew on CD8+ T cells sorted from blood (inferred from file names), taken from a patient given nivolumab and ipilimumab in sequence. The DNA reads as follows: TGTGCCAGCAGCTTGGGTAGCGGGGGAACCTACGAGCAGTACTTC. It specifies CASSLGSGGTYEQYF.